Shown below are 9 T cell receptor beta chains from a single sample sequenced in a study of identical twins (dated by TCRdb to about 2016). Libraries were prepared through 5' RACE. TCRdb lists the instrument as Illumina HiSeq 2000. The public reads were reanalyzed by TCRdb: fastp trimming at Q25, MiXCR alignment, in-frame beta chains only. When rows share a CDR3 protein, they turn into one entry using the most common DNA and genes. For this sample there are 350,000 to 500,000 distinct CDR3 sequences; about 18% appear just once. The top ten constitute around 12% of the sample. The sequenced sample was naive T cells sorted from blood. Taken with the paper, the label for cell subset or site translates to: cells isolated with a human naive T-cell isolation kit. The receptors derive from a man aged 50 or older in good health.

This clonotype was recorded at least ten times. This rearrangement joins TRBV6-2 or TRBV6-3 to TRBJ2-1, with D unresolved. Trimming took off 7 bases at V and 6 bases at J, with 16 bases between the two ends. Germline values: CDR1 MNHEY, CDR2 SVGEGT. This CDR3 has 14 residues. CDR3 coding DNA: TGTGCCAGCAAGCTCACCGGGTATCGCAATGAGCAGTTCTTC. Protein: CASKLTGYRNEQFF.

This clonotype was counted at least ten times. The V gene is TRBV7-2, the J gene TRBJ2-5; 7 bases are a match to TRBD1. The CDR3 spans 14 residues. The V and J ends lost 1 base and 4 bases, in that order; junction bases with no gene match: 3. Germline-derived CDR1 and CDR2 are SGHTA and FQGNSA. DNA for the CDR3: TGTGCCAGCAGCTTAGGAACAGGGGTAGAGACCCAGTACTTC. Translation gives CASSLGTGVETQYF.

The genes are TRBV3-1 and TRBJ2-6; D is possibly TRBD1 (5 bases). This CDR3 has 17 amino acids. Germline CDR1 and CDR2: LGHDT and YNNKEL (reference sequence). V lost 1 base and J 0 bases, leaving 10 bases between the germline ends. Here the CDR3 reads CASSQAGHSSGANVLTF. As DNA, the CDR3 is TGTGCCAGCAGCCAAGCAGGACACAGCTCTGGGGCCAACGTCCTGACTTTC. Full variable domain (outside the CDR3, taken from reference TRBV3-1 and TRBJ2-6): DTAVSQTPKYLVTQMGNDKSIKCEQNLGHDTMYWYKQDSKKFLKIMFSYNNKELIINETVPNRFSPKSPDKAHLNLHINSLELGDSAVYFCASSQAGHSSGANVLTFGAGSRLTVL.

The V call is TRBV20-1, the J call TRBJ2-5, with D possibly being TRBD2 (5 bases). The CDR3 contains 14 residues. Trimming shortened V by 6 bases and J by 2 bases, and 16 bases separated the two germline ends. Germline V CDR1 and CDR2: DFQATT, SNEGSKA (reference sequence). The CDR3 nucleotides read TGCAGTGCCCCGCCGGGGTTCGGGCAAGAGACCCAGTACTTC. This codes for CSAPPGFGQETQYF.

The chain recombines TRBV11-2 with TRBJ2-1; TRBD2 might be the D (6 bases). Deletions cut 5 bases from V and 10 bases from J, with 18 bases between. CDR3 length: 14 amino acids. The germline V gene encodes CDR1 SGHAT and CDR2 FQNNGV. CDR3: CASSPREAVEEQFF. Here the CDR3 DNA reads TGTGCCAGCAGCCCTAGGGAGGCCGTCGAGGAGCAGTTCTTC. The complete variable domain, with remaining parts taken from reference TRBV11-2 and TRBJ2-1, reads EAGVAQSPRYKIIEKRQSVAFWCNPISGHATLYWYQQILGQGPKLLIQFQNNGVVDDSQLPKDRFSAERLKGVDSTLKIQPAKLEDSAVYLCASSPREAVEEQFFGPGTRLTVL.

This clonotype showed up just a few times. The chain joins TRBV4-2 to TRBJ2-3, with D possibly matching TRBD2 (5 bases). The CDR3 consists of 13 residues. V was pared by 4 bases and J by 6 bases, with 11 bases between. Germline V gene data show CDR1 as LGHNA and CDR2 as YNFKEQ. The CDR3 DNA follows: TGTGCCAGCAGCCCTTCACGAGGGGATACGCAGTATTTT. It encodes CASSPSRGDTQYF.

In its sample, this clonotype was seen many times. The rearrangement joins TRBV4-3 to TRBJ2-1; 11 bases agree with TRBD2. Germline CDR1 is LGHNA and CDR2 is YSLEER. The junction had 4 bases not matched to a gene; V was cut back by 0 bases and J by 3 bases. The CDR3 loop spans 17 amino acids. The CDR3 bases are TGCGCCAGCAGCCAAGATCTCGGGACTAGCGGCTACAATGAGCAGTTCTTC. It is translated as CASSQDLGTSGYNEQFF.

This clonotype was seen ten or more times. V usage is TRBV20-1 and J usage is TRBJ1-2; 7 bases line up with TRBD1. Germline CDR1 and CDR2: DFQATT and SNEGSKA (reference sequence). This CDR3 is 15 amino acids long. V lost 5 bases, J lost 4 bases, and 13 bases stayed unmatched. In DNA form, the CDR3 reads TGCAGTGCTCTCGCTAGGACAGGCGAGGTCTATGGCTACACCTTC. Protein product: CSALARTGEVYGYTF.

The CDR3 nucleotides read TGTGCCAGCGCAGAGAGCTATAACTATGGCTACACCTTC. This sequence encodes CASAESYNYGYTF. The genes are TRBV7-9 and TRBJ1-2; the D is unclear. The V gene's germline CDR1 is SEHNR and CDR2 FQNEAQ (reference sequence). The V end lost 8 bases, the J end lost 1 base, and 11 bases lay between the germline ends. The CDR3 totals 13 residues.